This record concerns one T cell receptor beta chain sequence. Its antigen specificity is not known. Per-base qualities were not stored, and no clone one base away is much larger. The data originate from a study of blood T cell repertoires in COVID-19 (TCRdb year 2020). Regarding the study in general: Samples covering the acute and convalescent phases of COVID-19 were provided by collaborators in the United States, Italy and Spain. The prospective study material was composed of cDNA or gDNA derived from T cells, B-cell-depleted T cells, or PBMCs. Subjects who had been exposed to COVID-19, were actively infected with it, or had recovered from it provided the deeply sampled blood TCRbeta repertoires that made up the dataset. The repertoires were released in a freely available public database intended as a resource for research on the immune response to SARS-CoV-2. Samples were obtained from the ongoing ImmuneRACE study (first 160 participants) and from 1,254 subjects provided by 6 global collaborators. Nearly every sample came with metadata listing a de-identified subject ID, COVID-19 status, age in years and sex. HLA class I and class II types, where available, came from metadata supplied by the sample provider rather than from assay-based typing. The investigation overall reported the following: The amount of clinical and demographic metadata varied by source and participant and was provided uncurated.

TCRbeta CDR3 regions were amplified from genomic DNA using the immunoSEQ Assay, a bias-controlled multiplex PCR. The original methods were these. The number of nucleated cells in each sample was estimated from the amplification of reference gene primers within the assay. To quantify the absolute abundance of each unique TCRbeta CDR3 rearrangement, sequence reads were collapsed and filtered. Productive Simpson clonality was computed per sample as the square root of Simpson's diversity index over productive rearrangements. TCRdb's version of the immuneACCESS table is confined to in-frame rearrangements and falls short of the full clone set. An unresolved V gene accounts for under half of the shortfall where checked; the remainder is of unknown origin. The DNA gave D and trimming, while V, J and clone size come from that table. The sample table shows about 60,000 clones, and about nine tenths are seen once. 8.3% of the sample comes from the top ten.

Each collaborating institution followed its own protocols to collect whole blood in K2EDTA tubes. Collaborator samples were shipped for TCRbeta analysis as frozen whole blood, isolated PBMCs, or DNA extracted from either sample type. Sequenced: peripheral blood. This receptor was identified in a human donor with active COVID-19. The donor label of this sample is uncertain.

The DNA sequence is given as TGTGCCAGCAGCTTGACGACAGGCTCCTACGAGCAGTACTTC. Its translation is CASSLTTGSYEQYF. Recombination linked TRBV11-2 to TRBJ2-7; matching of 6 bases hints at TRBD1 as the D gene. The germline V gene sets CDR1 to SGHAT and CDR2 to FQNNGV. The V and J ends are trimmed by 3 bases and 0 bases, leaving 9 bases between them. The cysteine opens and the phenylalanine closes a CDR3 of 14 amino acids. This entry keeps only the CDR3 DNA: 42 bases, framed from base 1.